What follows describes a single TCR beta chain. Trimming left V 8 bases short and J 5 bases short, with 13 bases between. This CDR3 has 13 amino acids. CDR1 is LGHDT and CDR2 is YNNKEL in the germline V gene (reference sequence). The record originates from a study of T-cell memory formation after mild COVID-19. TCRdb re-derived calls from the 5' RACE reads in MiXCR, one entry per CDR3 protein. The table has 550,000 to 650,000 distinct CDR3 sequences, roughly 17% seen once; the top ten hold roughly 8%. The V call is TRBV3-1, the J call TRBJ2-1; tentative D call: TRBD2 (5 bases). Sequencing was done on a sample of PBMCs or a T cell subset sorted from them (not recorded which). The sequence was obtained from an adult woman who had mild COVID-19 (a few samples of this study predate the infection). Cell type and time point are not known. CDR3 amino acids: CASLGKYDNEQFF. Here the CDR3 DNA reads TGTGCCAGCCTCGGGAAATACGACAATGAGCAGTTCTTC.